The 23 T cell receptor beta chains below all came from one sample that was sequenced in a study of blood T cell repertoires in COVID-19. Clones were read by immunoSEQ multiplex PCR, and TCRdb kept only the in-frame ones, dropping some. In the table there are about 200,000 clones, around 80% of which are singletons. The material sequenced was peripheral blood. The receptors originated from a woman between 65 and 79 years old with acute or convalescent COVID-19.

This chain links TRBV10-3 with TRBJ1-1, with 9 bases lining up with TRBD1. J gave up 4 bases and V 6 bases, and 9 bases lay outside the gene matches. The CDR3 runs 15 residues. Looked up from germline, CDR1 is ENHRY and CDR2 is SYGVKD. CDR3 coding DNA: TGTGCCATCAGCCGGGAAAGGGACAGGGCCACTGAAGCTTTCTTT. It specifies CAISRERDRATEAFF.

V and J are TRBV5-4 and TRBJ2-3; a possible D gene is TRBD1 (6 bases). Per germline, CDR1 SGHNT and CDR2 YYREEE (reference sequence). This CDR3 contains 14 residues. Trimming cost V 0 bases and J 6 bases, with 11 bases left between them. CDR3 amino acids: CASSLDPGEDTQYF. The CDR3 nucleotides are TGTGCCAGCAGCTTGGATCCAGGGGAGGATACGCAGTATTTT.

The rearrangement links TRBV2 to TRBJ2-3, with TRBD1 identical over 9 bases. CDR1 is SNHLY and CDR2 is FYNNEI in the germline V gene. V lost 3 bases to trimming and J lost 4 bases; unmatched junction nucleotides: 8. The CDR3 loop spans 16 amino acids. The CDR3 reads CASSDVGQGMADTQYF. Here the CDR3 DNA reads TGTGCCAGCAGTGACGTTGGACAGGGGATGGCAGATACGCAGTATTTT.

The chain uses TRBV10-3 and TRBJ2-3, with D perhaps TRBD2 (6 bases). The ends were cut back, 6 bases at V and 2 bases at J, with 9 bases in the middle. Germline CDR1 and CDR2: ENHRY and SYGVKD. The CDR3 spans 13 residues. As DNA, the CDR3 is TGTGCCATCAGAGGGAGGACCACAGATACGCAGTATTTT. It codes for CAIRGRTTDTQYF.

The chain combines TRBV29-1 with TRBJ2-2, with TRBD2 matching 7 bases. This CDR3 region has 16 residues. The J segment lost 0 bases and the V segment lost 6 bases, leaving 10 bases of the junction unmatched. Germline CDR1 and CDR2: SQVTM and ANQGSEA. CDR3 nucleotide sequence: TGCAGCGTGGGGGGGATCAGCGCGACGAACACCGGGGAGCTGTTTTTT. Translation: CSVGGISATNTGELFF.

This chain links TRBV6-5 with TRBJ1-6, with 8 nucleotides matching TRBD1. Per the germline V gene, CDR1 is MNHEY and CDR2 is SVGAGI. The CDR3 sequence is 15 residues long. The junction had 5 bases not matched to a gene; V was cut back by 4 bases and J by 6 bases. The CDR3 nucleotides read TGTGCCAGCAGTTCTTCCGACAGGGGTAATTCACCCCTCCACTTT. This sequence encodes CASSSSDRGNSPLHF.

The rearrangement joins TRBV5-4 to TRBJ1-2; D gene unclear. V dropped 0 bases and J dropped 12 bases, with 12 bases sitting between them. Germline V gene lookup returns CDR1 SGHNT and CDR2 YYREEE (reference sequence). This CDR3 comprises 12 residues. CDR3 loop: CASSLVLGKNTF. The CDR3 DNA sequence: TGTGCCAGCAGCTTGGTGCTCGGGAAGAACACCTTC.

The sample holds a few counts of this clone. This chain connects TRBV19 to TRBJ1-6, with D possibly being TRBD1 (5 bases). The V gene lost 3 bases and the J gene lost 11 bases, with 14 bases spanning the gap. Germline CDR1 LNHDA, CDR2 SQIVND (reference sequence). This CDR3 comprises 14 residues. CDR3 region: CASSIQGAVTPLHF. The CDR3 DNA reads TGTGCCAGTAGTATCCAGGGTGCCGTGACACCCCTCCACTTT.

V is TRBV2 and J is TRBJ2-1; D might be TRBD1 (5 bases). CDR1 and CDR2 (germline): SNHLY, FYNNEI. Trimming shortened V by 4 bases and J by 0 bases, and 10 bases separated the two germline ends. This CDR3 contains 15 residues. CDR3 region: CASSGGLPSYNEQFF. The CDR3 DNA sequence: TGTGCCAGCAGTGGGGGCCTTCCCTCCTACAATGAGCAGTTCTTC.

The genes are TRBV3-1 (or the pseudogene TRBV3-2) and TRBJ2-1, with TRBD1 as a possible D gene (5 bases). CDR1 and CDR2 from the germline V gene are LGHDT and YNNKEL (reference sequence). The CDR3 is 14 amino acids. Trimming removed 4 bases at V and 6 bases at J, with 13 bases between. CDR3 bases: TGTGCCAGCAGCCTAAGGGGCCTTCTCAATGAGCAGTTCTTC. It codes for CASSLRGLLNEQFF.

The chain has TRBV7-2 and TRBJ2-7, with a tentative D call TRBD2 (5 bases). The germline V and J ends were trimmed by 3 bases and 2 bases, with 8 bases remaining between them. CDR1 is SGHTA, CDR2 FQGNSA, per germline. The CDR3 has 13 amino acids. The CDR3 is CASSLEAAYEQYF. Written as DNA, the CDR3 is TGTGCCAGCAGCTTGGAGGCAGCCTACGAGCAGTACTTC.

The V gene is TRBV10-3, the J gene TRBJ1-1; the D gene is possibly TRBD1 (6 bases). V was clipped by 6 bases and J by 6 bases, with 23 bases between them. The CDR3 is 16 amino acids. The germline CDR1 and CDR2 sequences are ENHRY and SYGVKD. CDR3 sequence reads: CAIRETSKTGNPEAFF. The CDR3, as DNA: TGTGCCATCAGAGAGACCTCCAAAACAGGGAATCCTGAAGCTTTCTTT.

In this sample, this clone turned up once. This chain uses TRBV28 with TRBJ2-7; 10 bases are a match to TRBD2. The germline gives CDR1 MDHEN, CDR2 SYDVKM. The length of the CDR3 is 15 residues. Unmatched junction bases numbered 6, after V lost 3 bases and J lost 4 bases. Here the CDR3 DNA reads TGTGCCAGCAGTTTCCCTAGCGGGAGTTGGTACGAGCAGTACTTC. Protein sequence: CASSFPSGSWYEQYF.

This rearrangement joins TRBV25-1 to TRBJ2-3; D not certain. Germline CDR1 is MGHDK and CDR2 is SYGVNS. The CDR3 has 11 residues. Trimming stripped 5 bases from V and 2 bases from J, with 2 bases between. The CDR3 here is CASSYTDTQYF. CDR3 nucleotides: TGTGCCAGCAGTTACACAGATACGCAGTATTTT.

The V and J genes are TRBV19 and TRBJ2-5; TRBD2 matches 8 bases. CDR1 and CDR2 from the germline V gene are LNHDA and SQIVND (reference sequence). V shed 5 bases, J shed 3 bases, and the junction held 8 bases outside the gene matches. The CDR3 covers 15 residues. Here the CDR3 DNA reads TGTGCCAGTAGTTTCCTACTAGCGGACAAAGAGACCCAGTACTTC. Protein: CASSFLLADKETQYF.

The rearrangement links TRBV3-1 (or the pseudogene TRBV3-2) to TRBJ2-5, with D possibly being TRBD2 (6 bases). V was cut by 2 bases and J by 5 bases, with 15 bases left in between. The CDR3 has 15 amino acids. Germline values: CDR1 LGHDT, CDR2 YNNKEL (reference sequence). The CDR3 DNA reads TGTGCCAGCAGCCAATTACCGTGGAGGGGTGAGACCCAGTACTTC. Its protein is CASSQLPWRGETQYF.

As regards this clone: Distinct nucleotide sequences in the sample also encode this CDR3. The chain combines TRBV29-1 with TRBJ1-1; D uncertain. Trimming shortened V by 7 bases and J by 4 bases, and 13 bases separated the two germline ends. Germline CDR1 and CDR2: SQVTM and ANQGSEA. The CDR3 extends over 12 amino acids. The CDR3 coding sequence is TGCAGCGCGACCACGGGTGGCACTGAAGCTTTCTTT. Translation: CSATTGGTEAFF.

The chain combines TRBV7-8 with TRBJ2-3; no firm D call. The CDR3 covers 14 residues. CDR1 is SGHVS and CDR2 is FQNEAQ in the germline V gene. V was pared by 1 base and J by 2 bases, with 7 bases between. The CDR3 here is CASSLGQPTDTQYF. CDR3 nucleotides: TGTGCCAGCAGCTTAGGACAACCCACAGATACGCAGTATTTT.

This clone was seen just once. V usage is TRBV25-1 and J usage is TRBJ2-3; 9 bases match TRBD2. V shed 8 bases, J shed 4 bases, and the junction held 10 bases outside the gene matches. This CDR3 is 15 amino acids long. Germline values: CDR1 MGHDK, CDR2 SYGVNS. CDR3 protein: CASYGTSFFSDTQYF. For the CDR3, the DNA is TGTGCCAGCTATGGGACTAGCTTTTTTTCAGATACGCAGTATTTT. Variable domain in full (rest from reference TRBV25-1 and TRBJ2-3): EADIYQTPRYLVIGTGKKITLECSQTMGHDKMYWYQQDPGMELHLIHYSYGVNSTEKGDLSSESTVSRIRTEHFPLTLESARPSHTSQYLCASYGTSFFSDTQYFGPGTRLTVL.

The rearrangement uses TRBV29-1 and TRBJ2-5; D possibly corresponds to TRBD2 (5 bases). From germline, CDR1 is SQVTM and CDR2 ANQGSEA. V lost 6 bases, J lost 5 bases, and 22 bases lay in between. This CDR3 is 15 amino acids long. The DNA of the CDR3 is TGCAGCGTGGACCTGATTCGCGGGCCTCTGGAGACCCAGTACTTC. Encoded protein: CSVDLIRGPLETQYF.

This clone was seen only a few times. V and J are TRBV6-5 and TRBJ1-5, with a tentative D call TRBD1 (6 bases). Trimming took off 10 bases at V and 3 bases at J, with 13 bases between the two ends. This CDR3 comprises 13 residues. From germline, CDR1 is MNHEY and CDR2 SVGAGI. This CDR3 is CATAGQLNQPQHF. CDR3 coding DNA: TGTGCCACTGCCGGACAGCTCAATCAGCCCCAGCATTTT.

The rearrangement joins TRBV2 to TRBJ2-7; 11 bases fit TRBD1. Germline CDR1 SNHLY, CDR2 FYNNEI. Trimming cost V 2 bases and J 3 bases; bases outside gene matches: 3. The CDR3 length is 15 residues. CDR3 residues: CASSELGTGGYEQYF. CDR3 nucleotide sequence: TGTGCCAGCAGTGAACTGGGGACAGGGGGCTACGAGCAGTACTTC.

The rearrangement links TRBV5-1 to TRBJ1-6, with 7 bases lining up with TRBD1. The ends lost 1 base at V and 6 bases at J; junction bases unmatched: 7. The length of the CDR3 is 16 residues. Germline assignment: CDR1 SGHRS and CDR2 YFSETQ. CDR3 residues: CASSLRGTEFNSPLHF. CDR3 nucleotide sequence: TGCGCCAGCAGCTTGAGAGGGACAGAGTTTAATTCACCCCTCCACTTT. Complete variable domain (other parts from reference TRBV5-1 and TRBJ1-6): KAGVTQTPRYLIKTRGQQVTLSCSPISGHRSVSWYQQTPGQGLQFLFEYFSETQRNKGNFPGRFSGRQFSNSRSEMNVSTLELGDSALYLCASSLRGTEFNSPLHFGNGTRLTVT.